This T cell receptor (beta chain) was retrieved from a study of lymphopenia after photon versus proton radiotherapy. On this clone: The antigen remains undetermined. Germline is not matched at one junction end, which may reflect a read error.

Profiling relied on immunoSEQ multiplex PCR, and the TCRdb table lists in-frame clones only, not all of them. Here the sample spans approximately 23,000 clones, more than 85% being singletons. Points from the study as a whole: A bigger post-nadir fall in TCR diversity correlated inversely with survival time in deceased patients. Oligoclonal CD8+ Temra expansion after nadir drove photon patients' diversity drop.

Germline V gene sequence: CDR1 MNHEY, CDR2 SMNVEV (reference sequence). The CDR3 is made up of 14 amino acids. This specimen consisted of peripheral blood, obtained from a patient treated with proton-based radiotherapy. This receptor was identified in a man older than 75 with esophageal cancer. The rearrangement uses TRBV27 and TRBJ1-1, with 7 bases fitting TRBD1. The CDR3: CASSLIGQAGVLIF. The CDR3 DNA reads as TGTGCCAGCAGTTTAATAGGACAGGCCGGGGTGTTGATCTTT.